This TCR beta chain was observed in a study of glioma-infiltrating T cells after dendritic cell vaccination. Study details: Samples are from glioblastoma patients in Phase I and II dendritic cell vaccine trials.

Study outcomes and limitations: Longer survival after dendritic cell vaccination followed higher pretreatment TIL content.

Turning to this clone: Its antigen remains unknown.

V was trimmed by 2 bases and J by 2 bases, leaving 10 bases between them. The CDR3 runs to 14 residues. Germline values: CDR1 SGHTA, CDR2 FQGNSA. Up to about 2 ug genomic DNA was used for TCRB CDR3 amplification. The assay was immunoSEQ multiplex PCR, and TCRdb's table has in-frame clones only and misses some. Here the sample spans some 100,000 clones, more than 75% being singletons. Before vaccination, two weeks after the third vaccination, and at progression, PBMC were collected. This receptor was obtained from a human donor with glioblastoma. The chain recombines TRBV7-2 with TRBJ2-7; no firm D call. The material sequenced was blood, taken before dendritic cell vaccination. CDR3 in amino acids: CASSLIPQAYEQYF. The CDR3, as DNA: TGTGCCAGCAGCTTAATTCCGCAGGCCTACGAGCAGTACTTC. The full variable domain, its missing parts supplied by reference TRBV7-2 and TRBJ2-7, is GAGVSQSPSNKVTEKGKDVELRCDPISGHTALYWYRQSLGQGLEFLIYFQGNSAPDKSGLPSDRFSAERTGGSVSTLTIQRTQQEDSAVYLCASSLIPQAYEQYFGPGTRLTVT.